The 29 T cell receptor beta chains in this list originate from one sample, sequenced in a study of blood T cell repertoires in COVID-19. Generated by immunoSEQ multiplex PCR, the TCRdb table keeps only in-frame clones and is missing some. This table holds about 68,000 clones, roughly 87% found once. Specimen: peripheral blood. The origin of the receptors is a woman between 45 and 60 years old with COVID-19, enrolled during active disease.

This clone has only a few counts. The rearrangement joins TRBV30 to TRBJ2-7, with a possible D match to TRBD2 (6 bases). Trimming stripped 3 bases from V and 9 bases from J, with 18 bases between. The CDR3 contains 13 residues. The V gene's germline CDR1 is GTSNPN and CDR2 SVGIG (reference sequence). DNA of the CDR3: TGTGCCTGGAGACGGCTTTTCGTGGGGGGGCAGTACTTC. Its translation is CAWRRLFVGGQYF.

The chain couples TRBV5-1 to TRBJ2-1; no firm D call. Germline CDR1 reads SGHRS; CDR2 reads YFSETQ. The CDR3 sequence is 11 residues long. V dropped 4 bases and J dropped 5 bases, with 4 bases sitting between them. The DNA of the CDR3 is TGCGCCAGCAGCCTCCACAATGAGCAGTTCTTC. Amino acids: CASSLHNEQFF.

This chain uses TRBV14 with TRBJ2-7; 11 nucleotides line up with TRBD2. CDR1 and CDR2 (germline): SGHDN, FVKESK. The CDR3 has 16 amino acids. Unmatched junction bases numbered 4, after V lost 2 bases and J lost 1 base. The CDR3 DNA is TGTGCCAGCAGCCAACTTAGCGGGAGGGGGTCCTACGAGCAGTACTTC. Amino acid sequence: CASSQLSGRGSYEQYF. Looking up the rest from reference TRBV14 and TRBJ2-7 gives the full variable domain: EAGVTQFPSHSVIEKGQTVTLRCDPISGHDNLYWYRRVMGKEIKFLLHFVKESKQDESGMPNNRFLAERTGGTYSTLKVQPAELEDSGVYFCASSQLSGRGSYEQYFGPGTRLTVT.

The V gene is TRBV11-2, the J gene TRBJ1-1; D is possibly TRBD1 (5 bases). V was trimmed by 6 bases and J by 8 bases, leaving 13 bases between them. Germline CDR1 SGHAT, CDR2 FQNNGV. CDR3 length: 12 residues. This chain's CDR3 is CASRVGRDEAFF. In nucleotides, the CDR3 is TGTGCCAGCAGAGTGGGGCGGGACGAAGCTTTCTTT.

V usage is TRBV7-9 and J usage is TRBJ2-3, with TRBD2 matching 16 bases. This CDR3 has 17 residues. Unmatched junction bases numbered 5, after V lost 4 bases and J lost 4 bases. Per the germline V gene, CDR1 is SEHNR and CDR2 is FQNEAQ (reference sequence). CDR3 nucleotides: TGTGCCAGCAGCTCGTCGGGACTAGCGGGAGGGCCAGATACGCAGTATTTT. Protein: CASSSSGLAGGPDTQYF.

The chain recombines TRBV12-5 with TRBJ1-1, with a possible D match to TRBD1 (6 bases). Looked up from germline, CDR1 is LGHNT and CDR2 is FRNRAP. Between the trimmed V and J ends, which lost 5 bases and 2 bases, there was a span of 12 bases. This CDR3 contains 14 residues. The CDR3 spells CASGLPDSNTEAFF. CDR3 DNA: TGTGCTAGTGGTCTACCGGACAGTAACACTGAAGCTTTCTTT.

This chain joins TRBV7-8 and TRBJ2-1, with TRBD2 matching 7 bases. This CDR3 has 16 residues. Germline V lookup: CDR1 SGHVS, CDR2 FQNEAQ. V shed 7 bases and J 4 bases; nucleotides not matched to a gene: 13. The CDR3 bases are TGTGCCAGCACCGCACAGCGGGGCAGTTTTTACAATGAGCAGTTCTTC. Its translation: CASTAQRGSFYNEQFF.

The rearrangement joins TRBV6-1 to TRBJ1-5; 9 bases are shared with TRBD1. The junction had 10 bases not matched to a gene; V was cut back by 1 base and J by 0 bases. CDR3 length: 19 residues. Per the germline V gene, CDR1 is MNHNS and CDR2 is SASEGT. CDR3 sequence: CASSEVFRDRVNSNQPQHF. The CDR3 nucleotides are TGTGCCAGCAGTGAAGTTTTCCGGGACAGGGTCAATAGCAATCAGCCCCAGCATTTT.

In its sample, this clone was seen a few times. The rearrangement joins TRBV19 to TRBJ1-2, with 9 bases identical to TRBD1. Germline V lookup: CDR1 LNHDA, CDR2 SQIVND (reference sequence). The CDR3 length is 16 residues. The ends lost 4 bases at V and 7 bases at J; junction bases unmatched: 13. For the CDR3, the DNA is TGTGCCAGTAGTAAATGGACCGGGACAGGGATAAGTGGCTACACCTTC. This gives the protein CASSKWTGTGISGYTF. The whole variable domain, remainder taken from reference TRBV19 and TRBJ1-2, is DGGITQSPKYLFRKEGQNVTLSCEQNLNHDAMYWYRQDPGQGLRLIYYSQIVNDFQKGDIAEGYSVSREKKESFPLTVTSAQKNPTAFYLCASSKWTGTGISGYTFGSGTRLTVV.

The V call is TRBV6-7, the J call TRBJ1-4, with 7 nucleotides matching TRBD1. TRBV6-7 carries the ORF label, with uncertain function. The CDR3 totals 16 residues. Trimming at V came to 5 bases and at J to 6 bases, leaving 12 bases not matched to a gene. The CDR3 DNA reads as TGTGCCAGCAGTCCCGAGAGGAGGGGGCCCGATGAAAAACTGTTTTTT. This sequence encodes CASSPERRGPDEKLFF.

The rearrangement links TRBV29-1 to TRBJ2-2, with a tentative D call TRBD2 (7 bases). V was clipped by 5 bases and J by 4 bases, with 14 bases between them. The length of the CDR3 is 14 residues. CDR1 SQVTM and CDR2 ANQGSEA come from the germline V gene. The CDR3 sequence is CSVSEGGGTGELFF. The CDR3 nucleotides are TGCAGCGTTTCCGAGGGAGGGGGCACCGGGGAGCTGTTTTTT.

This rearrangement joins TRBV28 to TRBJ1-3; a weak D match, TRBD1 (5 bases). This CDR3 contains 13 residues. Trimming took off 5 bases at V and 8 bases at J, with 13 bases between the two ends. Germline CDR1 is MDHEN and CDR2 is SYDVKM. The CDR3 nucleotides read TGTGCCAGCAGTCTGGGCAGGGAGGACACCATATATTTT. Residues: CASSLGREDTIYF.

This clone was seen more than once but under ten times. The chain links TRBV5-6 to TRBJ1-5; D gene unclear. V was clipped by 0 bases and J by 2 bases, with 3 bases between them. The CDR3 consists of 13 residues. In germline, CDR1 is SGHDT, CDR2 YYEEEE. The CDR3 region is CASSLAGNQPQHF. DNA of the CDR3: TGTGCCAGCAGCTTGGCGGGCAATCAGCCCCAGCATTTT. The full variable domain, with the rest looked up from reference TRBV5-6 and TRBJ1-5, is DAGVTQSPTHLIKTRGQQVTLRCSPKSGHDTVSWYQQALGQGPQFIFQYYEEEERQRGNFPDRFSGHQFPNYSSELNVNALLLGDSALYLCASSLAGNQPQHFGDGTRLSIL.

This chain connects TRBV4-1 to TRBJ1-2; no definite D call. CDR1 and CDR2 from the germline V gene are MGHRA and YSYEKL. The CDR3 length is 12 residues. V shed 4 bases and J shed 7 bases, with 10 bases lying between them. The CDR3 DNA sequence: TGCGCCAGCAGCCCTAGCTACGGTGGCTACACCTTC. It is translated as CASSPSYGGYTF.

The J gene is TRBJ2-7, the V gene TRBV7-2, with 7 bases aligning to TRBD2. Germline loops: CDR1 SGHTA, CDR2 FQGNSA. The length of the CDR3 is 15 residues. The ends lost 1 base at V and 5 bases at J; junction bases unmatched: 8. The CDR3 here is CASSLVVGGSHEQYF. CDR3 in DNA: TGTGCCAGCAGCTTAGTTGTGGGAGGGTCCCACGAGCAGTACTTC.

The V gene is TRBV6-4, the J gene TRBJ1-5; D uncertain. The CDR3 totals 13 residues. Looked up from germline, CDR1 is MRHNA and CDR2 is SNTAGT. V gave up 3 bases and J gave up 3 bases, with 6 bases separating them. As DNA, the CDR3 is TGTGCCAGCAGTGAATTAGTCAATCAGCCCCAGCATTTT. Its translation: CASSELVNQPQHF.

This chain links TRBV28 with TRBJ2-1; 7 bases are shared with TRBD2. This CDR3 has 13 residues. After removal of 8 bases from V and 4 bases from J, the junction contained 5 bases not matched to a gene. CDR1 is MDHEN and CDR2 is SYDVKM in the germline V gene. The CDR3 spells CASCLADYNEQFF. The CDR3 DNA reads as TGTGCCAGCTGTCTAGCGGATTACAATGAGCAGTTCTTC.

V gene TRBV11-2 combines with J gene TRBJ2-7; the match to TRBD2 covers 10 bases. V shed 5 bases, J shed 3 bases, and the junction held 7 bases outside the gene matches. The CDR3 loop spans 15 amino acids. CDR1 is SGHAT, CDR2 FQNNGV, per germline. CDR3: CASSHPLAGIYEQYF. Here the CDR3 DNA reads TGTGCCAGCAGCCACCCACTAGCGGGGATCTACGAGCAGTACTTC.

This clone was counted a single time. The chain employs TRBV7-3 and TRBJ2-1, with a possible D match to TRBD1 (5 bases). V gave up 1 base and J gave up 5 bases, with 18 bases separating them. The CDR3 is 17 residues long. CDR1 SGHTA and CDR2 FQGTGA come from the germline V gene. CDR3 in DNA: TGTGCCAGCAGCTTAAGCCCGTGGACAAAAAAAGACAATGAGCAGTTCTTC. It translates to CASSLSPWTKKDNEQFF.

J is TRBJ2-2 and V is TRBV2; D may be TRBD1 (7 bases). Germline CDR1 and CDR2: SNHLY and FYNNEI. V was trimmed by 4 bases and J by 6 bases, leaving 12 bases between them. The CDR3 runs to 14 residues. This CDR3 is CASSGPRGAGELFF. CDR3 DNA: TGTGCCAGCAGTGGACCCAGGGGGGCCGGGGAGCTGTTTTTT.

The chain has TRBV7-8 and TRBJ2-1, with 11 bases aligning to TRBD1. The CDR3 runs 14 residues. Germline trimming cut 5 bases from V and 5 bases from J; bases unmatched to any gene: 2. CDR1 and CDR2 from the germline V gene are SGHVS and FQNEAQ. In DNA, the CDR3 is TGTGCCAGCAGCCCGGACAGGGGGCACAATGAGCAGTTCTTC. It is translated as CASSPDRGHNEQFF.

This clone appeared once. The genes are TRBV3-1 (or the pseudogene TRBV3-2) and TRBJ2-7; 7 bases line up with TRBD1. V lost 2 bases and J lost 3; bases outside the gene matches: 7. Germline V CDR1 and CDR2: LGHDT, YNNKEL (reference sequence). The length of the CDR3 is 15 residues. Here the CDR3 DNA reads TGTGCCAGCAGCCAAAAAGGGGGCGCCTTCTACGAGCAGTACTTC. Translating gives CASSQKGGAFYEQYF.

This CDR3 reads CASSLGGEYEKLFF. CDR3 DNA sequence: TGTGCCAGCAGTTTGGGAGGGGAATACGAAAAACTGTTTTTT. The chain links TRBV28 to TRBJ1-4; tentatively, D is TRBD1 (5 bases). V lost 3 bases and J lost 8, with 13 bases in between. CDR1 and CDR2 (germline): MDHEN, SYDVKM. This CDR3 has 14 amino acids.

The CDR3 reads CASSLEPPSGTQYF. The CDR3 nucleotides are TGTGCCAGCAGCTTGGAGCCTCCTTCGGGGACCCAGTACTTC. The genes are TRBV5-4 and TRBJ2-5; D call uncertain. CDR3 length: 14 amino acids. Germline V gene data show CDR1 as SGHNT and CDR2 as YYREEE (reference sequence). Trimming shortened V by 0 bases and J by 7 bases, and 13 bases separated the two germline ends.

This clone was counted between two and nine times. J is TRBJ1-6 and V is TRBV6-5; D may be TRBD1 (6 bases). CDR1 MNHEY and CDR2 SVGAGI come from the germline V gene. Trimming shortened V by 5 bases and J by 5 bases, and 10 bases separated the two germline ends. The CDR3 covers 14 residues. CDR3 in amino acids: CASSRGGDNSPLHF. The CDR3, as DNA: TGTGCCAGCAGTCGAGGGGGGGATAATTCACCCCTCCACTTT.

The chain couples TRBV19 to TRBJ2-3, with TRBD1 matching 8 bases. Germline V gene data show CDR1 as LNHDA and CDR2 as SQIVND (reference sequence). The CDR3 contains 14 residues. The trim removed 8 bases at V and 4 bases at J, leaving 8 bases unmatched. Here the CDR3 reads CASAGTGFADTQYF. The CDR3 DNA follows: TGTGCCAGTGCCGGGACAGGTTTCGCAGATACGCAGTATTTT.

The chain links TRBV28 to TRBJ1-5, with 7 bases fitting TRBD1. With V trimmed by 6 bases and J by 5 bases, 7 bases remained unmatched. Germline CDR1 MDHEN, CDR2 SYDVKM. CDR3 size: 14 residues. For the CDR3, the DNA is TGTGCCAGCAGCGAAAACAGGGGTTATCAGCCCCAGCATTTT. Protein sequence: CASSENRGYQPQHF. The entire variable domain, with the rest obtained from reference TRBV28 and TRBJ1-5, is as follows: DVKVTQSSRYLVKRTGEKVFLECVQDMDHENMFWYRQDPGLGLRLIYFSYDVKMKEKGDIPEGYSVSREKKERFSLILESASTNQTSMYLCASSENRGYQPQHFGDGTRLSIL.

This chain links TRBV28 with TRBJ1-5; D unclear. The V end lost 5 bases, the J end lost 0 bases, and 14 bases lay between the germline ends. There are 16 residues in the CDR3. Germline V gene lookup returns CDR1 MDHEN and CDR2 SYDVKM. CDR3 in amino acids: CASSPTVGNSNQPQHF. For the CDR3, the DNA is TGTGCCAGCAGTCCCACAGTAGGAAATAGCAATCAGCCCCAGCATTTT. Complete variable domain (other parts from reference TRBV28 and TRBJ1-5): DVKVTQSSRYLVKRTGEKVFLECVQDMDHENMFWYRQDPGLGLRLIYFSYDVKMKEKGDIPEGYSVSREKKERFSLILESASTNQTSMYLCASSPTVGNSNQPQHFGDGTRLSIL.

V and J are TRBV28 and TRBJ2-5; 14 bases match TRBD2. The germline CDR1 and CDR2 sequences are MDHEN and SYDVKM. J lost 2 bases, V lost 6 bases, and 5 bases had no gene match. This CDR3 region has 16 residues. CDR3 DNA: TGTGCCAGCAGGACTAGCGGGAGGGCCCTGCAAGAGACCCAGTACTTC. Encoded protein: CASRTSGRALQETQYF.